Following are 9 T cell receptor beta chains from one sample sequenced in a study of radiation and T cells in renal cell carcinoma. Assay used: immunoSEQ multiplex PCR; TCRdb lists only in-frame clones, some missing. Seen here are 18,000 or so clones, about 61% observed once, and the top ten hold about 33%. Treatment meaning: treatment-naive control, cytoreductive nephrectomy. Sample: tumor tissue, taken from a patient whose treatment was nephrectomy without radiotherapy. The receptors here all came from a man aged 50-60 years with renal cell carcinoma.

The V gene is TRBV7-9, the J gene TRBJ2-7; TRBD1 aligns across 10 bases. V lost 4 bases, J lost 3 bases, and 3 bases stayed unmatched. Germline V lookup: CDR1 SEHNR, CDR2 FQNEAQ (reference sequence). The CDR3 totals 14 residues. The CDR3 spells CASSWRTGGYEQYF. CDR3 coding DNA: TGTGCCAGCAGCTGGAGGACAGGGGGCTACGAGCAGTACTTC.

This clone appeared once. CDR3 in DNA: TGTGCCAGCAGCTTCGGGGTTTCTCAGGGTCAGCCCCAGCATTTT. Its protein product is CASSFGVSQGQPQHF. This rearrangement joins TRBV7-9 to TRBJ1-5; a weak D match, TRBD1 (5 bases). V was clipped by 3 bases and J by 6 bases, with 15 bases between them. This CDR3 has 15 amino acids. Germline CDR1 SEHNR, CDR2 FQNEAQ (reference sequence). Using reference TRBV7-9 and TRBJ1-5 for the parts outside the CDR3, the full variable domain is DTGVSQNPRHKITKRGQNVTFRCDPISEHNRLYWYRQTLGQGPEFLTYFQNEAQLEKSRLLSDRFSAERPKGSFSTLEIQRTEQGDSAMYLCASSFGVSQGQPQHFGDGTRLSIL.

V is TRBV9 and J is TRBJ1-6; 8 nucleotides align to TRBD1. This CDR3 region has 16 residues. Per germline, CDR1 SGDLS and CDR2 YYNGEE. J gave up 5 bases and V 4 bases, and 8 bases lay outside the gene matches. DNA for the CDR3: TGTGCCAGCAGCAGAATGGGACAGGTTAATAATTCACCCCTCCACTTT. This codes for CASSRMGQVNNSPLHF.

The CDR3 protein is CASSQQGTGRSGNTIYF. DNA of the CDR3: TGCGCCAGCAGCCAGCAGGGGACAGGGAGGTCTGGAAACACCATATATTTT. The chain couples TRBV4-3 to TRBJ1-3; 9 nucleotides line up with TRBD1. Trimming cost V 3 bases and J 1 base; bases outside gene matches: 7. CDR3 length: 17 residues. Per the germline V gene, CDR1 is LGHNA and CDR2 is YSLEER.

This rearrangement joins TRBV27 to TRBJ2-7; D gene ambiguous. Per germline, CDR1 MNHEY and CDR2 SMNVEV (reference sequence). The length of the CDR3 is 13 residues. The ends were cut back, 2 bases at V and 3 bases at J, with 8 bases in the middle. For the CDR3, the DNA is TGTGCCAGCAGTTTAAAGGTTTTCTACGAGCAGTACTTC. Encoded protein: CASSLKVFYEQYF.

The rearrangement uses TRBV9 and TRBJ1-1; D call uncertain. Germline CDR1 is SGDLS and CDR2 is YYNGEE. The CDR3 has 16 amino acids. The V end lost 0 bases, the J end lost 7 bases, and 19 bases lay between the germline ends. CDR3 sequence (DNA): TGTGCCAGCAGCGTAGGTCCAGGCCTAGCCGGTGGTGAAGCTTTCTTT. It translates to CASSVGPGLAGGEAFF.

The sample holds one count of this clone. The J gene is TRBJ2-1, the V gene TRBV4-1; D call uncertain. Germline V gives CDR1 MGHRA, CDR2 YSYEKL. The CDR3 extends over 14 amino acids. The V end was cut by 0 bases, the J end by 8 bases, with 11 bases between. The DNA of the CDR3 is TGCGCCAGCAGCCAAGACCCCAGTTGGGATGAGCAGTTCTTC. It specifies CASSQDPSWDEQFF.

The chain links TRBV4-1 to TRBJ1-1, with TRBD1 matching over 8 bases. The CDR3 is 15 amino acids. CDR1 and CDR2 from the germline V gene are MGHRA and YSYEKL. J gave up 9 bases and V 4 bases, and 13 bases lay outside the gene matches. CDR3 DNA sequence: TGCGCCAGCAGCCCCCGGGACAGGTCGATGTGGAAAGCTTTCTTT. Residues: CASSPRDRSMWKAFF.

This clone is a singleton in its sample. The chain uses TRBV9 and TRBJ1-2; tentatively, D is TRBD1 (6 bases). The CDR3 is 16 residues long. V gave up 4 bases and J gave up 4 bases, with 20 bases separating them. In germline, CDR1 is SGDLS, CDR2 YYNGEE. For the CDR3, the DNA is TGTGCCAGCAGCCGGAATTCGGGTCAGGGGCTCTATGGCTACACCTTC. Translation gives CASSRNSGQGLYGYTF.